The clone carrying this TCR beta chain showed up just a few times. Its antigen is currently unknown. The data were obtained in a study of T-cell memory formation after mild COVID-19. General study results and limits: The second-wave clones peaking on day 37 were not confirmed as SARS-CoV-2-specific. Contracting CD4+ clones sat mainly in CM and EM; CD8+ in EMRA.

Amplification by 5'RACE using constant-segment primers produced TCR alpha and TCR beta cDNA libraries that carried sample barcodes and UMIs. TCRdb re-called the 5' RACE reads through MiXCR, storing one row per CDR3 protein. Among about 140,000 distinct CDR3 sequences listed, 14% were seen once. The V gene's germline CDR1 is LGHNA and CDR2 YSLEER. V was pared by 2 bases and J by 5 bases, with 15 bases between. The CDR3 has 15 residues. V gene TRBV4-3 combines with J gene TRBJ1-1; D possibly corresponds to TRBD1 (5 bases). Sequenced input: PBMCs or a T cell subset sorted from them (not recorded which). This TCR was recovered from an adult woman who had mild COVID-19 (a few samples of this study predate the infection). Cell type and time point are not known. CDR3 DNA: TGCGCCAGCAGCCAACGTGAGCAGGGTGGGACTGAAGCTTTCTTT. It specifies CASSQREQGGTEAFF.